The rows below give T cell receptor beta chains drawn from one sample of a study of cytomegalovirus exposure and HLA in healthy donors. Repertoires were generated with immunoSEQ multiplex PCR, while TCRdb's copy carries only in-frame clones and drops some. The table shows 50,000 or so clones, with roughly 73% occurring only once. Sequencing was done on a sample of PBMCs. The receptors were sampled from a woman aged 40 to 50 in good health and CMV-seropositive. Both conserved end residues are part of each CDR3. Each record gives: V gene, CDR3 protein.

TRBV6-6 CASSRAPSRAGQPQHF
TRBV5-1 CASSAQGSGNTIYF
TRBV7-2 CASSLAGGLTYEQYF
TRBV7-2 CASSLRRDRYSGELFF
TRBV19 CASRRTGMNTEAFF
TRBV29-1 CSAREQGYTF
TRBV10-2 CASSALGGLNTGELFF
TRBV7-9 CASSLSGAHGYTF
TRBV29-1 CSVGGSSGNTIYF
TRBV10-2 CASSAPSGTSGTAYEQYF
TRBV30 CAWRGRDTQYF
TRBV6-6 CASSYDAGSNSPLHF
TRBV7-2 CASSPGSRNQPQHF
TRBV5-1 CASSPGDRGGYGYTF
TRBV10-3 CAISESKGPNTEAFF
TRBV7-2 CASSFTGTGKDTQYF
TRBV6-1 CASRPPGQGGNTIYF
TRBV28 CASSPDRGREPLHF
TRBV9 CASSVGGGNTGELFF
TRBV28 CASTPGQQGIYNEQFF
TRBV7-2 CASSTGDRGSNQPQHF
TRBV5-6 CASSSPGLAASYEQYF
TRBV25-1 CASSEGQGISYTF
TRBV2 CATTRRVGDNQPQHF
TRBV9 CASSPRTGDNYGYTF
TRBV28 CASTGVNYGYTF
TRBV5-4 CASSNGTGYGYTF
TRBV5-4 CASFSRQGFSYGYTF
TRBV18 CASSRKEGWEQFF
TRBV29-1 CSVVGWGGSSYNEQFF
TRBV7-2 CASSLRDNTDTQYF
TRBV20-1 CRGYRATEAFF
TRBV29-1 CSGGTVYNEQFF
TRBV4-2 CASSQAPTGGGANHEQYF
TRBV20-1 CSASMNTEAFF
TRBV6-5 CASSYSTASGAETQYF
TRBV7-2 CASSLDTLYGYTF
TRBV2 CASDFSGANVLTF
TRBV10-3 CAISDPGFDEKLFF
TRBV30 CAWKTGGFGTGELFF
TRBV5-1 CASSPALGGTYEQYF
TRBV5-6 CASSSGGEMEQYF
TRBV4-2 CASSQIEATNEKLFF
TRBV28 CASSSRDSPNQPQHF
TRBV7-9 CASSLQGAEGYTF
TRBV27 CASSLYGSNQPQHF
TRBV25-1 CASSAAGRTDTQYF
TRBV10-3 CAISESTGIPEKLFF
TRBV7-2 CASSFRRGPSTDTQYF
TRBV7-9 CASSLGGGSNQPQHF
TRBV10-1 CASRDLTTGELFF
TRBV7-6 CASSSDSVSTDTQYF
TRBV7-6 CASSLEAAELFF